These 18 T cell receptor beta chains were sequenced from one sample in a study of T cell clonotyping in hematopoietic cell transplantation. Indicated time point: recipient sample about 28 days before transplant, after cytoreduction. Sequencing used immunoSEQ multiplex PCR; TCRdb keeps in-frame clones, though not all of them. Of about 76,000 clones in the sample, 90% to 97% were seen once. The sample was peripheral blood mononuclear cells, taken before stem cell transplant. The receptor set was obtained from a woman in her fifties or sixties with acute myeloid leukemia. Some clones in this sample may be carry-over from other donors' samples.

The genes are TRBV29-1 and TRBJ2-7; D could derive from TRBD1 or TRBD2 (5 bases each). The CDR3 contains 15 residues. Germline CDR1 and CDR2: SQVTM and ANQGSEA. V was trimmed by 4 bases and J by 0 bases, leaving 16 bases between them. This CDR3 is CSVVSGQKISYEQYF. The CDR3 DNA reads as TGCAGCGTTGTCAGCGGACAAAAGATCTCCTACGAGCAGTACTTC.

The V gene is TRBV19, the J gene TRBJ1-1, with D perhaps matching TRBD1 (5 bases). Looked up from germline, CDR1 is LNHDA and CDR2 is SQIVND (reference sequence). The CDR3 covers 13 residues. V shed 4 bases and J shed 1 base, with 7 bases lying between them. The CDR3 spells CASSRQRNTEAFF. The CDR3 coding sequence is TGTGCCAGTAGTAGACAGAGGAACACTGAAGCTTTCTTT.

This chain uses TRBV27 with TRBJ1-5; D possibly corresponds to TRBD1 (6 bases). The germline V and J ends were trimmed by 7 bases and 6 bases, with 16 bases remaining between them. The CDR3 has 14 amino acids. In germline, CDR1 is MNHEY, CDR2 SMNVEV (reference sequence). The DNA of the CDR3 is TGTGCCAGCAAGACACAGGGAGAAGTTCAGCCCCAGCATTTT. This encodes CASKTQGEVQPQHF.

The CDR3 DNA follows: TGTGCCAGCAGCTTGGCCGGACAGATCCCCCAGCATTTT. It is translated as CASSLAGQIPQHF. This sequence joins TRBV5-6 and TRBJ1-5; weak D call: TRBD1 (6 bases). The CDR3 is made up of 13 amino acids. V dropped 0 bases and J dropped 10 bases, with 11 bases sitting between them. Germline CDR1 SGHDT, CDR2 YYEEEE. The variable domain in full, with the rest retrieved from reference TRBV5-6 and TRBJ1-5, is DAGVTQSPTHLIKTRGQQVTLRCSPKSGHDTVSWYQQALGQGPQFIFQYYEEEERQRGNFPDRFSGHQFPNYSSELNVNALLLGDSALYLCASSLAGQIPQHFGDGTRLSIL.

The sample holds one count of this clone. The chain couples TRBV27 to TRBJ2-1, with 8 bases identical to TRBD2. The CDR3 is made up of 15 amino acids. Germline-derived CDR1 and CDR2 are MNHEY and SMNVEV (reference sequence). V lost 5 bases, J lost 3 bases, and 6 bases stayed unmatched. In nucleotides, the CDR3 is TGTGCCAGCAGTCCCGAAGCGGGAGTCTACAATGAGCAGTTCTTC. It is translated as CASSPEAGVYNEQFF.

The chain recombines TRBV25-1 with TRBJ2-1; no clear D. The length of the CDR3 is 10 residues. The V end lost 4 bases, the J end lost 7 bases, and 2 bases lay between the germline ends. CDR1 and CDR2 (germline): MGHDK, SYGVNS. CDR3 nucleotides: TGTGCCAGCAGTGGAAATGAGCAGTTCTTC. Protein: CASSGNEQFF.

The chain recombines TRBV6-1 with TRBJ2-3, with D unclear. V shed 4 bases and J shed 2 bases, with 10 bases lying between them. The CDR3 consists of 14 residues. From germline, CDR1 is MNHNS and CDR2 SASEGT. As DNA, the CDR3 is TGTGCCAGCAGTGTCGAGCCCTACACAGATACGCAGTATTTT. Encoded protein: CASSVEPYTDTQYF.

This clone was seen only once. The V gene is TRBV11-2, the J gene TRBJ2-2; a weak D match, TRBD2 (6 bases). The CDR3 is 13 residues long. V was cut by 4 bases and J by 9 bases, with 12 bases left in between. From germline, CDR1 is SGHAT and CDR2 FQNNGV. Written as DNA, the CDR3 is TGTGCCAGCAGCTCCGGACTAACCAGGGAGCTGTTTTTT. Residues: CASSSGLTRELFF.

This sequence joins TRBV6-5 and TRBJ2-3, with 11 bases fitting TRBD2. This CDR3 spans 15 amino acids. CDR1 MNHEY and CDR2 SVGAGI come from the germline V gene. Unmatched junction bases numbered 3, after V lost 5 bases and J lost 2 bases. The CDR3 nucleotides are TGTGCCAGCAGTAAGGGACTAGCGGACACAGATACGCAGTATTTT. Translating gives CASSKGLADTDTQYF.

V and J are TRBV5-1 and TRBJ1-4; D is possibly TRBD1 (5 bases). CDR1 SGHRS and CDR2 YFSETQ come from the germline V gene. Trimming took off 4 bases at V and 3 bases at J, with 16 bases between the two ends. This CDR3 contains 16 residues. Here the CDR3 reads CASSRLLGGSNEKLFF. CDR3 DNA sequence: TGCGCCAGCAGCCGTCTCTTGGGGGGGTCTAATGAAAAACTGTTTTTT.

J is TRBJ2-7 and V is TRBV14; 7 bases agree with TRBD1. The V gene end was trimmed by 2 bases and the J gene end by 4 bases; junction bases not matched to a gene: 8. This CDR3 is built from 15 residues. The germline gives CDR1 SGHDN, CDR2 FVKESK. The CDR3 here is CASSQFGQAAYEQYF. The CDR3 DNA reads as TGTGCCAGCAGCCAATTTGGACAGGCGGCTTACGAGCAGTACTTC.

The chain links TRBV9 to TRBJ2-3; no reliable D call. Per the germline V gene, CDR1 is SGDLS and CDR2 is YYNGEE. The ends were cut back, 2 bases at V and 2 bases at J, with 6 bases in the middle. The CDR3 contains 13 residues. The CDR3 here is CASSVRITDTQYF. CDR3 in DNA: TGTGCCAGCAGCGTCCGCATCACAGATACGCAGTATTTT. Complete variable domain (other parts from reference TRBV9 and TRBJ2-3): DSGVTQTPKHLITATGQRVTLRCSPRSGDLSVYWYQQSLDQGLQFLIQYYNGEERAKGNILERFSAQQFPDLHSELNLSSLELGDSALYFCASSVRITDTQYFGPGTRLTVL.

V usage is TRBV29-1 and J usage is TRBJ2-6; possible D gene TRBD2, 5 bases. V was trimmed by 4 bases and J by 2 bases, leaving 6 bases between them. The CDR3 extends over 13 amino acids. From germline, CDR1 is SQVTM and CDR2 ANQGSEA. CDR3: CSVARAGANVLTF. CDR3 in DNA: TGCAGCGTTGCGAGGGCTGGGGCCAACGTCCTGACTTTC.

CDR3 sequence: CASSGWTSGKGHNEQFF. The CDR3 DNA is TGTGCCAGCAGTGGCTGGACTAGCGGGAAGGGACACAATGAGCAGTTCTTC. The J gene is TRBJ2-1, the V gene TRBV2; 12 bases fit TRBD2. CDR3 length: 17 residues. V shed 4 bases and J 5 bases; nucleotides not matched to a gene: 9. Germline V lookup: CDR1 SNHLY, CDR2 FYNNEI. The full variable domain, rest sourced from reference TRBV2 and TRBJ2-1, is EPEVTQTPSHQVTQMGQEVILRCVPISNHLYFYWYRQILGQKVEFLVSFYNNEISEKSEIFDDQFSVERPDGSNFTLKIRSTKLEDSAMYFCASSGWTSGKGHNEQFFGPGTRLTVL.

The chain combines TRBV29-1 with TRBJ1-1; D is ambiguous. V shed 3 bases and J shed 1 base, with 9 bases lying between them. Germline V lookup: CDR1 SQVTM, CDR2 ANQGSEA. CDR3 length equals 13 residues. The CDR3, as DNA: TGCAGCGTTGAGGATCTAGAGAACACTGAAGCTTTCTTT. It yields the protein CSVEDLENTEAFF.

The chain couples TRBV27 to TRBJ2-6; D gene uncertain. The CDR3 is made up of 13 amino acids. The V gene lost 0 bases and the J gene lost 3 bases, with 0 bases spanning the gap. CDR1 is MNHEY and CDR2 is SMNVEV in the germline V gene (reference sequence). The CDR3 loop is CASSLSGANVLTF. CDR3 in DNA: TGTGCCAGCAGTTTATCTGGGGCCAACGTCCTGACTTTC. Complete variable domain (other parts from reference TRBV27 and TRBJ2-6): EAQVTQNPRYLITVTGKKLTVTCSQNMNHEYMSWYRQDPGLGLRQIYYSMNVEVTDKGDVPEGYKVSRKEKRNFPLILESPSPNQTSLYFCASSLSGANVLTFGAGSRLTVL.

The chain couples TRBV30 to TRBJ2-2, with D uncertain. Germline V gene sequence: CDR1 GTSNPN, CDR2 SVGIG (reference sequence). This CDR3 contains 11 residues. V lost 2 bases to trimming and J lost 9 bases, with 7 bases between them. The CDR3 loop reads CAWSPSRELFF. The CDR3 DNA reads as TGTGCCTGGAGTCCTTCAAGGGAGCTGTTTTTT. The full variable domain, in which reference TRBV30 and TRBJ2-2 provide the parts outside the CDR3, is SQTIHQWPATLVQPVGSPLSLECTVEGTSNPNLYWYRQAAGRGLQLLFYSVGIGQISSEVPQNLSASRPQDRQFILSSKKLLLSDSGFYLCAWSPSRELFFGEGSRLTVL.

The rearrangement uses TRBV30 and TRBJ2-2; D is ambiguous. V lost 3 bases to trimming and J lost 6 bases, with 8 bases between them. The CDR3 length is 12 residues. CDR1 and CDR2 from the germline V gene are GTSNPN and SVGIG (reference sequence). The CDR3 loop reads CAWSPVAGELFF. In DNA form, the CDR3 reads TGTGCCTGGAGCCCGGTTGCCGGGGAGCTGTTTTTT.